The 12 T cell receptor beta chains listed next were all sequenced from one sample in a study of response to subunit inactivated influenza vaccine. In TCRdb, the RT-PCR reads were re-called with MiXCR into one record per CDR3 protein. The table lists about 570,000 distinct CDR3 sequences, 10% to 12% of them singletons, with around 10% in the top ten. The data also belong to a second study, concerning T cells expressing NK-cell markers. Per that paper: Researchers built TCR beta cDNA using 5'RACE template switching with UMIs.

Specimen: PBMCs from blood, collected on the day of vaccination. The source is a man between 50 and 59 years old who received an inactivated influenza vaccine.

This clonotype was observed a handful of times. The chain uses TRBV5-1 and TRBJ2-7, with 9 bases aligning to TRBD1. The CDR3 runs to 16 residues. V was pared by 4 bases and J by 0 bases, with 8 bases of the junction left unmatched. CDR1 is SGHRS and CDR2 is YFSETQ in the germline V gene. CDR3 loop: CASSPRQGVSSYEQYF. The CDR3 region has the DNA TGCGCCAGCAGCCCTCGACAGGGGGTTAGCTCCTACGAGCAGTACTTC.

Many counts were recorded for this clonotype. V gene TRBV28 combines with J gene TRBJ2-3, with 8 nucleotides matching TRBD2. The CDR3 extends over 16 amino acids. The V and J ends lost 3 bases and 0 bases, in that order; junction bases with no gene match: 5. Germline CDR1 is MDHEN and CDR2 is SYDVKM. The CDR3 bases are TGTGCCAGCAGTTTGGGGGCTAGCGGGAGCACAGATACGCAGTATTTT. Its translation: CASSLGASGSTDTQYF.

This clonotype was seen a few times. The CDR3 nucleotides are TGCGCCAGCAGCTTGGACTTGGAAGGGGCCAACGTCCTGACTTTC. It specifies CASSLDLEGANVLTF. The chain is built from TRBV5-1 and TRBJ2-6; no clear D. The CDR3 consists of 15 residues. V was clipped by 0 bases and J by 4 bases, with 8 bases between them. The germline CDR1 and CDR2 sequences are SGHRS and YFSETQ.

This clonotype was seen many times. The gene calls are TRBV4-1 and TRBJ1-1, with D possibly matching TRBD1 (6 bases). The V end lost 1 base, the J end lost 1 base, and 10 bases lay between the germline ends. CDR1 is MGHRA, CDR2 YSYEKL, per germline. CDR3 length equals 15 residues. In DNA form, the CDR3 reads TGCGCCAGCAGCCAAGGGTCGGGACAGAACACTGAAGCTTTCTTT. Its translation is CASSQGSGQNTEAFF.

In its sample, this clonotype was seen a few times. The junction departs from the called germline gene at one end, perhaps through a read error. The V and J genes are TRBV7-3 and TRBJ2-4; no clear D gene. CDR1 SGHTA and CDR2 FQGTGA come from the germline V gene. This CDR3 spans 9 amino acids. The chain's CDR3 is CASSFSIVF. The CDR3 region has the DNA TGTGCCAGCAGCTTTTCGATCGTCTTC.

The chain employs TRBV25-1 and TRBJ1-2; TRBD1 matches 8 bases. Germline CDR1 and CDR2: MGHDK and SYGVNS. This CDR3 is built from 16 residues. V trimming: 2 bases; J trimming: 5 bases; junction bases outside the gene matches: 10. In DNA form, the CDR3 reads TGTGCCAGCAGTGAAGGGACAGGCGCTCGTTCGTATGGCTACACCTTC. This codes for CASSEGTGARSYGYTF.

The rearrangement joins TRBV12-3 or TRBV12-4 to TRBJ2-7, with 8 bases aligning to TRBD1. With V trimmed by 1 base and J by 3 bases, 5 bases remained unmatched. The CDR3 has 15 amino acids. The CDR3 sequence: CASSLGTGRNYEQYF. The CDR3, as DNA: TGTGCCAGCAGTTTAGGGACAGGGCGAAACTACGAGCAGTACTTC.

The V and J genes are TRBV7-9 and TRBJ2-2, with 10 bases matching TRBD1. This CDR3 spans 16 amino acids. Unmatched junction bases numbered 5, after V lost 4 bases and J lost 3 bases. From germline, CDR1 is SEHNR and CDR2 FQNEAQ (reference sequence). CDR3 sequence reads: CASSSSGTGDTGELFF. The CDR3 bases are TGTGCCAGCAGCTCCAGCGGGACAGGGGACACCGGGGAGCTGTTTTTT.

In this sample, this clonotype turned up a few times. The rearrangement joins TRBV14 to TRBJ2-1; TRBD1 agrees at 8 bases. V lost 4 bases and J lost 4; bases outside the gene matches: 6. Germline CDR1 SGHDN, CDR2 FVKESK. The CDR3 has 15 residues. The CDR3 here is CASSPTGGWYNEQFF. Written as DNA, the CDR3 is TGTGCCAGCAGCCCCACAGGGGGTTGGTACAATGAGCAGTTCTTC. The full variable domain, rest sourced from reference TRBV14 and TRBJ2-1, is EAGVTQFPSHSVIEKGQTVTLRCDPISGHDNLYWYRRVMGKEIKFLLHFVKESKQDESGMPNNRFLAERTGGTYSTLKVQPAELEDSGVYFCASSPTGGWYNEQFFGPGTRLTVL.

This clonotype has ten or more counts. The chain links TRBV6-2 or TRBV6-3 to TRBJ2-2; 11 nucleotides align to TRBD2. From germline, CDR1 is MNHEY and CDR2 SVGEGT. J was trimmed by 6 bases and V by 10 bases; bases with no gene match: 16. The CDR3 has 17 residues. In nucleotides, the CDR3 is TGTGCCACCTTCTCGGGACGACTAGCGGGACCCGCCGGGGAGCTGTTTTTT. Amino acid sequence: CATFSGRLAGPAGELFF.

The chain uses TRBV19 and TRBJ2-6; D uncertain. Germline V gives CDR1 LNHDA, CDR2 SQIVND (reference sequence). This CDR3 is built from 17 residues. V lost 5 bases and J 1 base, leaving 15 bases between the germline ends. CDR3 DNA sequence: TGTGCCAGTAGTGCTCGAACTATATCTTCTGGGGCCAACGTCCTGACTTTC. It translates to CASSARTISSGANVLTF.

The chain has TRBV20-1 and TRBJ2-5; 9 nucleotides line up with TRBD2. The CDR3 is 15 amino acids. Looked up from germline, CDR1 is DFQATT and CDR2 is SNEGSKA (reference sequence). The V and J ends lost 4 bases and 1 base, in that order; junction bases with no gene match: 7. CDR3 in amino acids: CSATRPSGIQETQYF. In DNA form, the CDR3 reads TGCAGTGCTACCAGGCCTAGCGGGATCCAAGAGACCCAGTACTTC.